This T cell receptor beta chain emerged from a study of cytomegalovirus exposure and HLA in healthy donors. Across the study: A preliminary data release comprised tens of millions of unique TCRs obtained from HLA-typed donors. Among the approximately 400 donors who were genotyped, over 70% fell in the genetic ancestry cluster that is associated with self-reported Caucasian donors. The study, taken as a whole, reports: HLA restriction was apparent for most CMV-associated TCR beta chains in a later analysis. Highest at DRB1 and lowest at HLA-C, TCR association rates differed among HLA loci in a later analysis.

Researchers ran the PCR with 60 Vbeta and 13 Jbeta primers. TCRdb's copy holds only in-frame clones and misses some; the assay was immunoSEQ multiplex PCR. The sample consists of under 200,000 clones, around four fifths of them appearing once. This CDR3 contains 16 residues. Comments on this clone: Its antigen is not known.

This sequence joins TRBV1 and TRBJ1-5; no check of the table's D call, TRBD1, against the DNA was made. TRBV1 is described as a pseudogene. Specimen: PBMCs. The source is a girl aged 2 to 9 in good health and CMV-seropositive. This chain's CDR3 is CTSSQVFDRDNQPQHF. Written as DNA, the CDR3 is TGCACCAGCAGCCAAGTTTTCGACAGGGACAATCAGCCCCAGCATTTT.